This T cell receptor beta chain was profiled in a study of blood T cell repertoires in COVID-19. About the study: The origin of the acute and convalescent COVID-19 samples was the United States, Italy and Spain.

The CDR3 contains 14 residues. Trimming took 2 bases from V and 2 from J, leaving 7 bases between them. Germline CDR1 SGHTA, CDR2 FQGTGA. Assay used: immunoSEQ multiplex PCR; TCRdb lists only in-frame clones, some missing. Of 220,000 or so clones listed, 75% to 90% are singletons. V and J are TRBV7-3 and TRBJ1-3; D not resolved. The sample was peripheral blood. The sequence was obtained from a woman older than 75 with COVID-19, enrolled during active disease. CDR3 in amino acids: CASSLGPTGNTIYF. Here the CDR3 DNA reads TGTGCCAGCAGCTTAGGCCCAACTGGAAACACCATATATTTT.